There are a few counts of the clone carrying this TCR beta chain. Its antigen remains unidentified. Researchers amplified the TCR beta CDR3 regions from RNA transcripts. HTBI primers drove first-round RT-PCR of the TCR CDR3. Using its own MiXCR run on the multiplex PCR reads, TCRdb lists one record per CDR3 protein. Among a few hundred thousand distinct CDR3 sequences, approximately 18% were seen once, and the ten largest hold under 55%. The study defined stable Graves' hyperthyroidism as no ophthalmopathy progression within 18 months. This entry comes from a study of T cells in Graves' hyperthyroidism and ophthalmopathy. Germline assignment: CDR1 SQVTM and CDR2 ANQGSEA. The CDR3 contains 13 residues. V shed 8 bases, J shed 2 bases, and the junction held 4 bases outside the gene matches. General study results and limits: With a median lead of about 6.9 months before onset, the model predicted ophthalmopathy. Blood samples included most of the expanded thyroid clonotypes exceeding 0.001.

This TCR came from a woman between 45 and 60 years old with Graves' hyperthyroidism. V and J are TRBV29-1 and TRBJ2-7; TRBD2 aligns across 12 bases. The sample taken for sequencing was blood. CDR3 loop: CSFRTSGTYEQYF. DNA of the CDR3: TGCAGCTTCCGGACTAGCGGGACCTACGAGCAGTACTTC.